This TCR beta chain was obtained from a study of technical replicates of blood from several donors. Sequencing was performed with immunoSEQ multiplex PCR; in TCRdb, only in-frame clones are kept and a portion is missing. The sample shows more than 75,000 clones, just under 95% of them seen only once. This clonotype was sampled from a human donor in good health. Sample: T cells isolated from PBMCs.

CDR3 DNA: TGTGCCAGCAGCTGGGGACCGGGACAGGGGGACAAATTCTATGGCTACACCTTC. Encoded protein: CASSWGPGQGDKFYGYTF. V is TRBV7-9 and J is TRBJ1-2; 11 nucleotides align to TRBD1. Looked up from germline, CDR1 is SEHNR and CDR2 is FQNEAQ (reference sequence). The CDR3 totals 18 residues. V lost 4 bases and J lost 4; bases outside the gene matches: 14.